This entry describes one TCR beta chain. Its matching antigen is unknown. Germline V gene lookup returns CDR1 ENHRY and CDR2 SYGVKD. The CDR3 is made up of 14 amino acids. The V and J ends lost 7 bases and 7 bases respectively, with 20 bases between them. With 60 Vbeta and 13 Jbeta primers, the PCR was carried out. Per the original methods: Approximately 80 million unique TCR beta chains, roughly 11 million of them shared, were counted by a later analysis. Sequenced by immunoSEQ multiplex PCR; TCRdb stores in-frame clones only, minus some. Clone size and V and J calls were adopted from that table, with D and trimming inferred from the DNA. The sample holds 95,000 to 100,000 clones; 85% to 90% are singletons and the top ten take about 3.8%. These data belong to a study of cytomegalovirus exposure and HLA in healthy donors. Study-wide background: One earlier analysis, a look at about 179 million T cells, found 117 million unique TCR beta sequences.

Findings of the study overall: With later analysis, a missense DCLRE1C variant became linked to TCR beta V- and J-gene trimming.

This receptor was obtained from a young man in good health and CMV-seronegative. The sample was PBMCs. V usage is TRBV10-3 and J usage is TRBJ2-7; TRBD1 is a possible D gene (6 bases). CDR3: CAIKNRETWGEQYF. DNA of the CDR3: TGTGCCATCAAAAACAGGGAGACTTGGGGAGAGCAGTACTTC.